A single sample gave rise to the 30 T cell receptor beta chains below, sequenced in a study of CXCR3-negative and CXCR3-positive naive CD8 T cells. Points from the study as a whole: For CXCR3-positive naive cells, TRB CDR3s were more hydrophobic than those of CXCR3-negative naive cells.

No antigen has been assigned to these receptors. The method, 5' RACE with UMI labels, was used to prepare the TRB cDNA libraries. TCRdb reprocessed the 5' RACE reads, with one entry per CDR3 protein and no DNA. The sample table sets out 55,000 to 70,000 distinct CDR3 sequences. The sequencing sample was made of naive CXCR3+ CD8+ T cells from blood. Noted subset: CD45RO-CCR7+CD27+CD95- naive CD8+ T cells expressing CXCR3 (TNR3+). The origin of the receptors is a human donor in good health. Some clones in this sample may be carry-over from other donors' samples.

The rearrangement links TRBV5-1 to TRBJ2-7; there is no DNA to check the TCRdb D call of TRBD1. The CDR3 contains 15 residues. Looked up from germline, CDR1 is SGHRS and CDR2 is YFSETQ. This CDR3 is CATNAEAANAYEQYF.

CDR3: CSVELGVGAYNEQFF. The gene calls are TRBV29-1 and TRBJ2-1. The CDR3 consists of 15 residues. Germline CDR1 SQVTM, CDR2 ANQGSEA.

The chain has TRBV7-8 and TRBJ2-3; without DNA, the TCRdb call of TRBD2 cannot be checked. Germline CDR1 SGHVS, CDR2 FQNEAQ. CDR3 size: 16 residues. The CDR3: CASSLDVLAGEDTQYF.

The chain carries TRBV28 and TRBJ2-1; TCRdb's D call of TRBD1 is untestable without DNA. The CDR3 is 13 residues long. Germline V lookup: CDR1 MDHEN, CDR2 SYDVKM. CDR3 amino acids: CASSQRDYNEQFF.

This sequence joins TRBV7-2 and TRBJ2-7; TCRdb reports TRBD2, a call that lacks DNA to check it against. In germline, CDR1 is SGHTA, CDR2 FQGNSA. The CDR3 totals 16 residues. The CDR3 spells CASSPLGGTPTYEQYF.

The gene calls are TRBV29-1 and TRBJ1-1. This CDR3 has 14 amino acids. Germline V gene lookup returns CDR1 SQVTM and CDR2 ANQGSEA. The chain's CDR3 is CSVDGPTRHSEAFF.

The chain has TRBV7-9 and TRBJ2-7; the D call from TCRdb, TRBD2, cannot be confirmed without DNA. CDR3 length: 17 residues. Germline V gives CDR1 SEHNR, CDR2 FQNEAQ (reference sequence). CDR3 amino acids: CASSHPALAGPRYEQYF.

The chain carries TRBV20-1 and TRBJ2-1; TCRdb reports TRBD2, a call that lacks DNA to check it against. This CDR3 is 14 amino acids long. Germline CDR1 DFQATT, CDR2 SNEGSKA (reference sequence). The CDR3 here is CSGSGGPDYNEQFF.

V usage is TRBV11-2 and J usage is TRBJ2-5; absent DNA, TCRdb's TRBD2 call cannot be checked. The length of the CDR3 is 15 residues. Germline CDR1 and CDR2: SGHAT and FQNNGV. CDR3 residues: CASSSYSGGQETQYF.

The genes are TRBV28 and TRBJ2-3. This CDR3 has 14 residues. The germline gives CDR1 MDHEN, CDR2 SYDVKM. CDR3 residues: CASSFIRSRDTQYF. The full variable domain, in which reference TRBV28 and TRBJ2-3 provide the parts outside the CDR3, is DVKVTQSSRYLVKRTGEKVFLECVQDMDHENMFWYRQDPGLGLRLIYFSYDVKMKEKGDIPEGYSVSREKKERFSLILESASTNQTSMYLCASSFIRSRDTQYFGPGTRLTVL.

The chain employs TRBV28 and TRBJ1-1; TCRdb names TRBD1, which stays unverified in the absence of DNA. The CDR3 covers 14 residues. In germline, CDR1 is MDHEN, CDR2 SYDVKM. The CDR3 sequence: CASSLTGVDTEAFF.

The chain recombines TRBV11-2 with TRBJ1-1. Looked up from germline, CDR1 is SGHAT and CDR2 is FQNNGV. The CDR3 runs to 12 residues. The CDR3 sequence is CASRPRGFGAFF.

This rearrangement joins TRBV7-2 to TRBJ2-1; with no DNA, the TCRdb D assignment of TRBD1 cannot be verified. This CDR3 contains 14 residues. Germline assignment: CDR1 SGHTA and CDR2 FQGNSA. The chain's CDR3 is CASSNSGQGGEQFF. The full variable domain, completed using reference TRBV7-2 and TRBJ2-1, is GAGVSQSPSNKVTEKGKDVELRCDPISGHTALYWYRQSLGQGLEFLIYFQGNSAPDKSGLPSDRFSAERTGGSVSTLTIQRTQQEDSAVYLCASSNSGQGGEQFFGPGTRLTVL.

The rearrangement joins TRBV7-9 to TRBJ2-7; checking the TCRdb D call of TRBD1 is not possible without DNA. The CDR3 sequence is 16 residues long. Germline-derived CDR1 and CDR2 are SEHNR and FQNEAQ (reference sequence). CDR3 sequence reads: CASSLAGLNQGDEQYF.

The chain is built from TRBV7-2 and TRBJ2-1; TCRdb's D call, TRBD2, is unchecked because there is no DNA. The CDR3 covers 14 residues. Germline V CDR1 and CDR2: SGHTA, FQGNSA. This chain's CDR3 is CASRRGVAANEQFF. Full variable domain (missing parts from reference TRBV7-2 and TRBJ2-1): GAGVSQSPSNKVTEKGKDVELRCDPISGHTALYWYRQSLGQGLEFLIYFQGNSAPDKSGLPSDRFSAERTGGSVSTLTIQRTQQEDSAVYLCASRRGVAANEQFFGPGTRLTVL.

This chain joins TRBV7-2 and TRBJ2-1; TCRdb gives TRBD1 as the D gene, but with no DNA this cannot be confirmed. Per germline, CDR1 SGHTA and CDR2 FQGNSA. The CDR3 is 14 amino acids. This chain's CDR3 is CASSPPGTGSEQFF. The entire variable domain, with the rest obtained from reference TRBV7-2 and TRBJ2-1, is as follows: GAGVSQSPSNKVTEKGKDVELRCDPISGHTALYWYRQSLGQGLEFLIYFQGNSAPDKSGLPSDRFSAERTGGSVSTLTIQRTQQEDSAVYLCASSPPGTGSEQFFGPGTRLTVL.

V gene TRBV4-3 combines with J gene TRBJ2-5. Germline V gene sequence: CDR1 LGHNA, CDR2 YSLEER. This CDR3 contains 15 residues. The CDR3 region is CASSQDRLVWETQYF.

The gene calls are TRBV5-1 and TRBJ2-1. The CDR3 sequence is 12 residues long. Germline CDR1 SGHRS, CDR2 YFSETQ. CDR3 sequence reads: CASSFFSSEQFF.

The chain is built from TRBV7-9 and TRBJ2-1; TCRdb returns TRBD2, unconfirmable since there is no DNA. From germline, CDR1 is SEHNR and CDR2 FQNEAQ (reference sequence). This CDR3 has 17 amino acids. The CDR3 loop is CASSPRTDRSSYNEQFF.

J is TRBJ1-2 and V is TRBV7-2; the TRBD1 assignment by TCRdb is unverifiable without DNA. The CDR3 extends over 17 amino acids. Germline lookup yields CDR1 SGHTA and CDR2 FQGNSA. The CDR3 protein is CASSSTRGDGANYGYTF.

The CDR3 sequence is CASSGGNTEAFF. The chain joins TRBV19 to TRBJ1-1; TCRdb indicates TRBD1, and absent DNA this call remains unverified. CDR1 LNHDA and CDR2 SQIVND come from the germline V gene (reference sequence). This CDR3 is built from 12 residues.

This sequence joins TRBV7-6 and TRBJ2-1. CDR3 length equals 13 residues. Germline V gene lookup returns CDR1 SGHVS and CDR2 FNYEAQ. The CDR3 sequence is CASSLVANNEQFF.

The chain joins TRBV4-2 to TRBJ2-7; TCRdb designates TRBD2, a call that cannot be tested without DNA. CDR1 and CDR2 (germline): LGHNA, YNFKEQ. This CDR3 spans 16 amino acids. CDR3 loop: CASSPGLAGGLNEQYF.

This chain joins TRBV6-5 and TRBJ1-5. Germline CDR1 and CDR2: MNHEY and SVGAGI. The length of the CDR3 is 14 residues. The CDR3 protein is CASSYGRSDQPQHF.

The chain combines TRBV7-9 with TRBJ2-3; the D gene TCRdb calls, TRBD1, cannot be checked with no DNA. CDR1 SEHNR and CDR2 FQNEAQ come from the germline V gene (reference sequence). This CDR3 comprises 15 residues. The CDR3 loop reads CASSETGSSTDTQYF.

The J gene is TRBJ2-3, the V gene TRBV12-3 or TRBV12-4; TCRdb designates TRBD1, a call that cannot be tested without DNA. The CDR3 is made up of 19 amino acids. The CDR3 sequence is CASSFLYRGGGTNTDTQYF.

The chain joins TRBV7-8 to TRBJ1-5; TCRdb proposes TRBD1, but this gene call is untestable without DNA. Per germline, CDR1 SGHVS and CDR2 FQNEAQ. This CDR3 comprises 15 residues. Here the CDR3 reads CASSPRDRFNQPQHF. The entire variable domain, with the rest obtained from reference TRBV7-8 and TRBJ1-5, is as follows: GAGVSQSPRYKVAKRGQDVALRCDPISGHVSLFWYQQALGQGPEFLTYFQNEAQLDKSGLPSDRFFAERPEGSVSTLKIQRTQQEDSAVYLCASSPRDRFNQPQHFGDGTRLSIL.

The chain has TRBV19 and TRBJ2-2; TCRdb outputs TRBD1, but without DNA this stays unchecked. CDR1 is LNHDA and CDR2 is SQIVND in the germline V gene (reference sequence). CDR3 length: 16 amino acids. The CDR3 sequence: CASSINRQANTGELFF.

The CDR3 protein is CASSLSIAGGNEQYF. J is TRBJ2-7 and V is TRBV5-1; TCRdb indicates TRBD2, and absent DNA this call remains unverified. The CDR3 sequence is 15 residues long. Germline loops: CDR1 SGHRS, CDR2 YFSETQ.

The V gene is TRBV20-1, the J gene TRBJ2-7. Germline V gives CDR1 DFQATT, CDR2 SNEGSKA (reference sequence). This CDR3 spans 13 amino acids. This chain's CDR3 is CSARGPGSYEQYF.